The 22 T cell receptor beta chains presented below share a single source sample, sequenced in a study of T cell repertoires in cytomegalovirus infection. TCRdb ran MiXCR on the reads and lists one entry per CDR3 protein. Among approximately 83,000 distinct CDR3 sequences listed, 20% to 30% were seen once. These receptors' antigens are unknown. This material consisted of CD8+ T cells from cultured PBMCs, taken from culture after CMV antigen stimulation. The receptors were gathered from a human donor in good health (CMV status not recorded). Some clones in this sample may be carry-over from other donors' samples.

V gene TRBV28 combines with J gene TRBJ2-7; possible D gene TRBD2, 7 bases. The CDR3 is made up of 14 amino acids. The V end lost 8 bases, the J end lost 4 bases, and 18 bases lay between the germline ends. Germline CDR1 is MDHEN and CDR2 is SYDVKM. The CDR3 nucleotides are TGTGCCAGCGTAGGGGGGGCGCGGAGATACGAGCAGTACTTC. Protein: CASVGGARRYEQYF.

V and J are TRBV28 and TRBJ1-2; D possibly corresponds to TRBD1 (6 bases). The CDR3 contains 14 residues. Germline V gene lookup returns CDR1 MDHEN and CDR2 SYDVKM. Trimming removed 3 bases at V and 5 bases at J, with 13 bases between. The chain's CDR3 is CASSFLGQKYGYTF. The CDR3 coding sequence is TGTGCCAGCAGTTTTCTCGGACAGAAGTATGGCTACACCTTC.

The V and J genes are TRBV28 and TRBJ2-6; D ambiguous. Trimming pared 3 bases from V and 0 bases from J, leaving 9 bases between. The CDR3 is 16 residues long. The germline V gene has CDR1 MDHEN and CDR2 SYDVKM. In DNA, the CDR3 is TGTGCCAGCAGTTTCGGAAGGAGCTCTGGGGCCAACGTCCTGACTTTC. As protein: CASSFGRSSGANVLTF.

Only a few counts were recorded for this clonotype. The gene calls are TRBV7-9 and TRBJ2-5, with TRBD1 identical over 10 bases. The CDR3 covers 13 residues. The ends lost 6 bases at V and 5 bases at J; junction bases unmatched: 3. Germline CDR1 and CDR2: SEHNR and FQNEAQ (reference sequence). CDR3 DNA: TGTGCCAGCAGGACAGGGGGCGTGGAGACCCAGTACTTC. Translating it yields CASRTGGVETQYF.

The rearrangement links TRBV20-1 to TRBJ2-3; 14 positions match TRBD2. Germline lookup yields CDR1 DFQATT and CDR2 SNEGSKA (reference sequence). The CDR3 is 16 residues long. The V and J ends lost 5 bases and 3 bases, in that order; junction bases with no gene match: 7. The CDR3 protein is CSAVTGTSGGTDTQYF. CDR3 nucleotide sequence: TGCAGTGCTGTAACCGGGACTAGCGGGGGAACAGATACGCAGTATTTT.

The chain couples TRBV20-1 to TRBJ2-7, with 7 bases matching TRBD1. The CDR3 totals 16 residues. The germline V gene has CDR1 DFQATT and CDR2 SNEGSKA (reference sequence). V dropped 6 bases and J dropped 5; count of bases not matched to a gene: 19. CDR3 protein: CSALLSMVQGRNEQYF. CDR3 coding DNA: TGCAGTGCCCTGCTTAGTATGGTACAGGGGAGAAACGAGCAGTACTTC.

This clonotype was observed at least ten times. This sequence joins TRBV27 and TRBJ2-7; possible D gene TRBD1, 6 bases. This CDR3 region has 14 residues. Germline values: CDR1 MNHEY, CDR2 SMNVEV (reference sequence). V shed 0 bases and J shed 4 bases, with 10 bases lying between them. CDR3 in DNA: TGTGCCAGCAGTTTATCAGGGGGAAGGTACGAGCAGTACTTC. Translating gives CASSLSGGRYEQYF.

This chain connects TRBV20-1 to TRBJ2-5, with 9 bases identical to TRBD1. Germline V gene lookup returns CDR1 DFQATT and CDR2 SNEGSKA (reference sequence). Trimming cost V 3 bases and J 4 bases; bases outside gene matches: 3. CDR3 size: 13 residues. The CDR3 DNA follows: TGCAGTGCTAGCAGGACAGGGGCAGAGACCCAGTACTTC. Its translation: CSASRTGAETQYF.

This clonotype has a handful of counts. V and J are TRBV5-4 and TRBJ2-5; 7 bases fit TRBD2. The CDR3 is 16 residues long. Germline CDR1 SGHNT, CDR2 YYREEE (reference sequence). The junction had 8 bases not matched to a gene; V was cut back by 2 bases and J by 1 base. The chain's CDR3 is CASSLYRDYLQETQYF. In DNA form, the CDR3 reads TGTGCCAGCAGCTTATACCGGGACTACCTCCAAGAGACCCAGTACTTC. The full variable domain, completed using reference TRBV5-4 and TRBJ2-5, is ETGVTQSPTHLIKTRGQQVTLRCSSQSGHNTVSWYQQALGQGPQFIFQYYREEENGRGNFPPRFSGLQFPNYSSELNVNALELDDSALYLCASSLYRDYLQETQYFGPGTRLLVL.

The gene calls are TRBV7-9 and TRBJ2-5; 7 bases map to TRBD1. The CDR3 contains 15 residues. Germline V gives CDR1 SEHNR, CDR2 FQNEAQ (reference sequence). V trimming: 5 bases; J trimming: 2 bases; junction bases outside the gene matches: 8. In DNA form, the CDR3 reads TGTGCCAGCAGCGGAGGACAGGTTGGTCAAGAGACCCAGTACTTC. Translated: CASSGGQVGQETQYF.

CDR3 loop: CASSPQWGGGLTNTEAFF. The CDR3, as DNA: TGCGCCAGCAGCCCCCAATGGGGGGGGGGGTTAACGAACACTGAAGCTTTCTTT. The chain uses TRBV4-3 and TRBJ1-1; D might be TRBD1 (5 bases). The CDR3 covers 18 residues. The germline gives CDR1 LGHNA, CDR2 YSLEER. Between the trimmed V and J ends, which lost 4 bases and 1 base, there was a span of 22 bases.

This clonotype has just a few counts. This sequence joins TRBV27 and TRBJ2-7; D might be TRBD2 (6 bases). This CDR3 region has 15 residues. Trimming took 1 base from V and 2 from J, leaving 12 bases between them. Germline V gene lookup returns CDR1 MNHEY and CDR2 SMNVEV (reference sequence). CDR3 nucleotides: TGTGCCAGCAGTTTATACCGGGGGTCCCCCTACGAGCAGTACTTC. Its translation: CASSLYRGSPYEQYF.

Regarding this clonotype: One end of the junction does not line up with germline, which may come from a read error. V usage is TRBV6-4 and J usage is TRBJ1-1, with D unresolved. This CDR3 spans 13 amino acids. In germline, CDR1 is MRHNA, CDR2 SNTAGT. DNA of the CDR3: TGTGCCAGCAGTGACTCGCGGAACTCTGAAGCTTTCTTT. Its protein is CASSDSRNSEAFF.

This clonotype was counted only a few times. The CDR3 is CSVSGTGGTEAFF. CDR3 DNA sequence: TGCAGCGTATCCGGGACAGGGGGCACTGAAGCTTTCTTT. The chain uses TRBV29-1 and TRBJ1-1; TRBD1 matches 11 bases. Trimming removed 6 bases from V and 4 bases from J; junction bases left unmatched: 4. This CDR3 spans 13 amino acids. The germline gives CDR1 SQVTM, CDR2 ANQGSEA. Full variable domain (outside the CDR3, taken from reference TRBV29-1 and TRBJ1-1): SAVISQKPSRDICQRGTSLTIQCQVDSQVTMMFWYRQQPGQSLTLIATANQGSEATYESGFVIDKFPISRPNLTFSTLTVSNMSPEDSSIYLCSVSGTGGTEAFFGQGTRLTVV.

This clonotype showed up just a few times. The gene calls are TRBV20-1 and TRBJ2-7; D may be TRBD2 (6 bases). The CDR3 sequence is 16 residues long. The germline V gene has CDR1 DFQATT and CDR2 SNEGSKA (reference sequence). V shed 0 bases and J shed 2 bases, with 17 bases lying between them. CDR3 sequence: CSARDDVGGTAYEQYF. For the CDR3, the DNA is TGCAGTGCTAGAGATGATGTGGGCGGGACCGCCTACGAGCAGTACTTC.

The chain uses TRBV6-1 and TRBJ1-5, with D unclear. V gave up 3 bases and J gave up 0 bases, with 6 bases separating them. The CDR3 extends over 14 amino acids. Germline assignment: CDR1 MNHNS and CDR2 SASEGT. CDR3 loop: CASSDNLSNQPQHF. The CDR3, as DNA: TGTGCCAGCAGTGATAACCTTAGCAATCAGCCCCAGCATTTT.

The table lists this clonotype with a few counts. The chain employs TRBV18 and TRBJ2-5; D possibly corresponds to TRBD2 (7 bases). The CDR3 contains 13 residues. V lost 8 bases to trimming and J lost 5 bases, with 15 bases between them. Looked up from germline, CDR1 is KGHSH and CDR2 is LQKENI. The CDR3 spells CASTRGADETQYF. CDR3 in DNA: TGTGCCAGCACCCGGGGGGCCGATGAGACCCAGTACTTC.

This chain links TRBV11-3 with TRBJ2-7; 7 bases are a match to TRBD1. The CDR3 is 13 residues long. CDR1 is SGHNT, CDR2 YENEEA, per germline. The V and J ends lost 8 bases and 3 bases, in that order; junction bases with no gene match: 7. The CDR3 loop is CASADRSYYEQYF. As DNA, the CDR3 is TGTGCCAGCGCGGACAGGAGTTACTACGAGCAGTACTTC.

The chain links TRBV29-1 to TRBJ2-7, with TRBD1 identical over 7 bases. The CDR3 extends over 13 amino acids. V lost 2 bases, J lost 2 bases, and 3 bases stayed unmatched. Germline assignment: CDR1 SQVTM and CDR2 ANQGSEA. The CDR3 region has the DNA TGCAGCGTTGAAAGGGACAGTCCCTACGAGCAGTACTTC. Translated, it gives CSVERDSPYEQYF.

This clonotype has just a few counts. The gene calls are TRBV25-1 and TRBJ1-4; the D gene is possibly TRBD1 (5 bases). The germline V gene has CDR1 MGHDK and CDR2 SYGVNS. This CDR3 spans 13 amino acids. V was cut by 4 bases and J by 12 bases, with 15 bases left in between. In nucleotides, the CDR3 is TGTGCCAGCAGTGTCGGGGTGACGGGGGAACTGTTTTTT. As protein: CASSVGVTGELFF.

CDR3 nucleotides: TGCGCCAGCAGCCAAGAAGTGCCCTACGAGCAGTACTTC. Translated, it gives CASSQEVPYEQYF. The V and J genes are TRBV4-1 and TRBJ2-7; D uncertain. V shed 0 bases and J shed 2 bases, with 5 bases lying between them. Germline V gene data show CDR1 as MGHRA and CDR2 as YSYEKL. The CDR3 has 13 residues.

This chain connects TRBV19 to TRBJ1-5; weak D call: TRBD1 (6 bases). The CDR3 runs to 15 residues. CDR1 LNHDA and CDR2 SQIVND come from the germline V gene (reference sequence). With 8 bases removed from V and 1 base from J, the gap between germline ends came to 15 bases. The CDR3, as DNA: TGTGCCAGTGGGCCCGGGGGCACGAGCAATCAGCCCCAGCATTTT. It specifies CASGPGGTSNQPQHF.